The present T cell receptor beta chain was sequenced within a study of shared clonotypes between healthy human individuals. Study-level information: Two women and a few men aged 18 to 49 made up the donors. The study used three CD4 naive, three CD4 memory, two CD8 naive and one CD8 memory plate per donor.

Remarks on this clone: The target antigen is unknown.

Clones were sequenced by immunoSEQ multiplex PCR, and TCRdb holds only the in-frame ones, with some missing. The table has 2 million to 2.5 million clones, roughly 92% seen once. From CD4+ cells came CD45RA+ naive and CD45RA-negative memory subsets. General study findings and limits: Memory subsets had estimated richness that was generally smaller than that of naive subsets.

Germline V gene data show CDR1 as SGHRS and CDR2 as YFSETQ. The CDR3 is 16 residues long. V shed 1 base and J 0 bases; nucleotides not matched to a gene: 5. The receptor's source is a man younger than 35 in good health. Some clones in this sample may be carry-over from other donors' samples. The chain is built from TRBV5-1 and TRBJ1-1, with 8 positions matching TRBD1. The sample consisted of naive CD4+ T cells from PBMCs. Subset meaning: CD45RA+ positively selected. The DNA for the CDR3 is TGCGCCAGCAGCTTGCCCCGGACAGGGATGAACACTGAAGCTTTCTTT. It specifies CASSLPRTGMNTEAFF.